Listed below are T cell receptor beta chains from one sample, sequenced in a study of tumor-infiltrating lymphocytes in primary liver carcinoma. A single record per CDR3 protein comes from TCRdb applying MiXCR to the multiplex PCR reads. The sample holds roughly 70,000 distinct CDR3 sequences, around 64% seen once. The sample comprised liver tumor tissue from sampling region 4. The receptors shown here come from a middle-aged man with primary liver carcinoma and hepatitis B virus infection. Each CDR3 is given without its conserved first and last residue. Fields, in order: CDR3 protein, V gene, clone size, J gene. Size values are once, few and many counts, or a class for expanded clones, and some rows have none.

CDR3: AISVHSSGNTIY
V: TRBV10-3
size: -
J: TRBJ1-3

CDR3: SVEEWTGRTEAF
V: TRBV29-1
size: few
J: TRBJ1-1

CDR3: ASSQDRGAGDEQY
V: TRBV4-3
size: many
J: TRBJ2-7

CDR3: ASTPRPAGRGCIEQF
V: TRBV28
size: -
J: TRBJ2-1

CDR3: ASSSRRHTGFPYNEQF
V: TRBV6-2/TRBV6-3
size: -
J: TRBJ2-1

CDR3: ATSDGVGAF
V: TRBV24-1
size: many
J: TRBJ1-1

CDR3: ANSWQRFSQVNTGELF
V: TRBV4-2
size: -
J: TRBJ2-2

CDR3: SVRTGQGMNTQY
V: TRBV29-1
size: -
J: TRBJ2-5

CDR3: PSNPGQGALYEQY
V: TRBV10-2
size: -
J: TRBJ2-7

CDR3: ASTLHLAGDTDTQY
V: TRBV7-9
size: -
J: TRBJ2-3

CDR3: ASSLLGQGRSEQF
V: TRBV28
size: many
J: TRBJ2-1

CDR3: VSSLEHGSNNQPQH
V: TRBV7-9
size: -
J: TRBJ1-5

CDR3: SVQKAGGSYNEQF
V: TRBV29-1
size: -
J: TRBJ2-1

CDR3: VSSLGRAGIFTEAF
V: TRBV11-2
size: -
J: TRBJ1-1

CDR3: ANSYKGGSSPGYT
V: TRBV11-2
size: -
J: TRBJ1-2

CDR3: ASSQDRGVYSGNTIY
V: TRBV4-2
size: many
J: TRBJ1-3

CDR3: AGSQDLSGELF
V: TRBV4-2
size: few
J: TRBJ2-2

CDR3: AWSNTGTGDEQY
V: TRBV30
size: many
J: TRBJ2-7

CDR3: ATSDPTGQGTGELF
V: TRBV24-1
size: -
J: TRBJ2-2

CDR3: ANRLEPGISGEQY
V: TRBV11-2
size: -
J: TRBJ2-7